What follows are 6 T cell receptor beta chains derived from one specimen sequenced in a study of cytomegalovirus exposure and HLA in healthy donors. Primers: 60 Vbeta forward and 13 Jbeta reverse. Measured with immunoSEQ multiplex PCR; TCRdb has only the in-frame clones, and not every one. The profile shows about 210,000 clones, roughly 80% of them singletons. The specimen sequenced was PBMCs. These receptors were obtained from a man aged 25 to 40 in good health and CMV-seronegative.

CDR3 protein: CASSSRPGGTEAFF. The CDR3 region has the DNA TGTGCCAGTAGTTCACGTCCGGGGGGGACTGAAGCTTTCTTT. The chain joins TRBV19 to TRBJ1-1, with a weak D call TRBD1 (5 bases). The CDR3 runs to 14 residues. Germline V CDR1 and CDR2: LNHDA, SQIVND (reference sequence). V lost 5 bases and J 5 bases, leaving 15 bases between the germline ends.

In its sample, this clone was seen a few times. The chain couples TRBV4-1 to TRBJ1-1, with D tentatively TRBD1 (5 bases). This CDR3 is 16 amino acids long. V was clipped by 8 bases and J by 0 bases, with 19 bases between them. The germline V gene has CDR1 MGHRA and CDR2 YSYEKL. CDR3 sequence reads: CASSFKSDSLNTEAFF. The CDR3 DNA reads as TGCGCCAGCTCATTTAAGAGTGACAGCCTGAACACTGAAGCTTTCTTT.

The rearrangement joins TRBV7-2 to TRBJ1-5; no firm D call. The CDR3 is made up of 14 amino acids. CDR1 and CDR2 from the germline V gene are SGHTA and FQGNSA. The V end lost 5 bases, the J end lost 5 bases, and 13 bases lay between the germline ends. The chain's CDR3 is CASSPWVGDQPQHF. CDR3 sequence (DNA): TGTGCCAGCAGCCCCTGGGTGGGAGATCAGCCCCAGCATTTT.

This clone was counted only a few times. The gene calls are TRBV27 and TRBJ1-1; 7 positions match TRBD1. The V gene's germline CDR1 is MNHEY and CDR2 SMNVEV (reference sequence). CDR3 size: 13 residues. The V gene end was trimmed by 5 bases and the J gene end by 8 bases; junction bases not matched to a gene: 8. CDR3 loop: CASSTHLTGEAFF. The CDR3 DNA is TGTGCCAGCAGTACTCACCTGACAGGGGAAGCTTTCTTT.

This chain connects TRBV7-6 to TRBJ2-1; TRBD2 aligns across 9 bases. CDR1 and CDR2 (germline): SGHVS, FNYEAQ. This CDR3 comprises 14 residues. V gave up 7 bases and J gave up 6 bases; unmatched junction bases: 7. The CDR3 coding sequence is TGTGCCAGCAAGCGGGGGGCCCTTAGCAATGAGCAGTTCTTC. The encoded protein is CASKRGALSNEQFF.

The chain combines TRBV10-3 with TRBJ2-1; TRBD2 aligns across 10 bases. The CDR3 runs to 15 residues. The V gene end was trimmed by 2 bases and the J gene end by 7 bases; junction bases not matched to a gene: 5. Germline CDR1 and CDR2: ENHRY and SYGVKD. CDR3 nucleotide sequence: TGTGCCATCAGTGAGGCTAGCGGGGGCTCGAATGAGCAGTTCTTC. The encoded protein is CAISEASGGSNEQFF.